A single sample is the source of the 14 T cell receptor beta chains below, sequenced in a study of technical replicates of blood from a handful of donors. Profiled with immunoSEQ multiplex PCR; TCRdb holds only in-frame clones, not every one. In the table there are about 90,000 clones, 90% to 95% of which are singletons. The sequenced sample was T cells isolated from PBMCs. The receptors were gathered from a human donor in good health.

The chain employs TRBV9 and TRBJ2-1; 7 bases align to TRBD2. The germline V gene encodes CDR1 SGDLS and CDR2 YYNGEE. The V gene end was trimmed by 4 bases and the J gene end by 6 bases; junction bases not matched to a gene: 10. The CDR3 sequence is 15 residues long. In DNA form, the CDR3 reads TGTGCCAGCAGCCCGTGGGGGGGGACGACCAATGAGCAGTTCTTC. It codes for CASSPWGGTTNEQFF.

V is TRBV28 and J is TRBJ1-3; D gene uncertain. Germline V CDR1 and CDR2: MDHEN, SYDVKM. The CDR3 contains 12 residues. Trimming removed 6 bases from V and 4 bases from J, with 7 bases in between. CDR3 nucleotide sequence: TGTGCCAGCAGCCCTCTAGGAAACACCATATATTTT. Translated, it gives CASSPLGNTIYF.

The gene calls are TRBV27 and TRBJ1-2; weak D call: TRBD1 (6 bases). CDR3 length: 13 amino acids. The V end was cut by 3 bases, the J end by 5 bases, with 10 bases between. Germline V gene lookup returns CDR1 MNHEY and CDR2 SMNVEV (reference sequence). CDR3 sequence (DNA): TGTGCCAGCAGTTTTGCAGGGGCTTATGGCTACACCTTC. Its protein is CASSFAGAYGYTF.

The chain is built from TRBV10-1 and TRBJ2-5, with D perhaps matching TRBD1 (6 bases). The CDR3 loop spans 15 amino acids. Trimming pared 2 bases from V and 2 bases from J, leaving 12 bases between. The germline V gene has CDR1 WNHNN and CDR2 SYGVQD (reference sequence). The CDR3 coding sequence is TGCGCCAGCAGTGAGGTTGAGACAGGTCAAGAGACCCAGTACTTC. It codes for CASSEVETGQETQYF.

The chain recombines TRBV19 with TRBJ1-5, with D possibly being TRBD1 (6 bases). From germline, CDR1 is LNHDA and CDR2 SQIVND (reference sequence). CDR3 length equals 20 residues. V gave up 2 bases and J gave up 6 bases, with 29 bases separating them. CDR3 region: CASSIFWGPLGRGGAQPQHF. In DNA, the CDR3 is TGTGCCAGTAGTATATTTTGGGGGCCCTTGGGTCGCGGGGGTGCTCAGCCCCAGCATTTT.

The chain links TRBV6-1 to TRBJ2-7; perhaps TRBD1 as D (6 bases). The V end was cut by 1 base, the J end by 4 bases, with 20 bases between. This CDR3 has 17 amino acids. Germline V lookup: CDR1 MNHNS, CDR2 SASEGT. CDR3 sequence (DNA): TGTGCCAGCAGTGAAGAGGGTGGTTTTTGGACAGAGTACGAGCAGTACTTC. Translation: CASSEEGGFWTEYEQYF.

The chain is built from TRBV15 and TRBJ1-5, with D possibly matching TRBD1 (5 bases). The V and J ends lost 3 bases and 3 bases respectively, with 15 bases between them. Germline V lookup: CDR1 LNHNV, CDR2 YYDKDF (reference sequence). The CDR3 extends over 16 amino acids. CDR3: CATSRSLGEDNQPQHF. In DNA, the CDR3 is TGTGCCACCAGCAGGTCGTTAGGGGAGGACAATCAGCCCCAGCATTTT.

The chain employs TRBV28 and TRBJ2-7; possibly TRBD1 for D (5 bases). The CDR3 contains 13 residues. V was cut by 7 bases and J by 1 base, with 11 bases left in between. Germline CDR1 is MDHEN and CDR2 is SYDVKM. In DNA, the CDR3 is TGTGCCAGCATGGCACCAGGGTCCTACGAGCAGTACTTC. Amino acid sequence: CASMAPGSYEQYF.

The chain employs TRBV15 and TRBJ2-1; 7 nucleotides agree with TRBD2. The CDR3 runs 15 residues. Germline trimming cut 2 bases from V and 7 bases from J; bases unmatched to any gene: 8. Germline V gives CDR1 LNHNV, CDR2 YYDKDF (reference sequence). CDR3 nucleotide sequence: TGTGCCACCAGCAGACGTCGCGGGAGTGGGAATGAGCAGTTCTTC. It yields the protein CATSRRRGSGNEQFF.

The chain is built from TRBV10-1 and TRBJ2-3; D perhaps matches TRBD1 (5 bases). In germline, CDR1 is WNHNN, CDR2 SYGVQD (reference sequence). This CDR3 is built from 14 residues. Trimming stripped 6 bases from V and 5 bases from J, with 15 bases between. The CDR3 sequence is CASRGPLARDTQYF. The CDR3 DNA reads TGCGCCAGCAGGGGGCCATTAGCCCGAGATACGCAGTATTTT.

CDR3 sequence reads: CSASRITEAFF. DNA of the CDR3: TGCAGTGCATCGAGGATCACTGAAGCTTTCTTT. V gene TRBV20-1 combines with J gene TRBJ1-1; no reliable D call. Between the trimmed V and J ends, which lost 6 bases and 4 bases, there was a span of 9 bases. CDR3 length: 11 amino acids. Germline assignment: CDR1 DFQATT and CDR2 SNEGSKA (reference sequence).

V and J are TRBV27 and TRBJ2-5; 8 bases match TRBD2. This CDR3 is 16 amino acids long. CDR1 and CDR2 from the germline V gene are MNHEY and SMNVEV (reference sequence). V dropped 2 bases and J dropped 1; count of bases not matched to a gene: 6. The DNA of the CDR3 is TGTGCCAGCAGTTTAGAGCGGGAGACCTTCCAAGAGACCCAGTACTTC. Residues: CASSLERETFQETQYF.

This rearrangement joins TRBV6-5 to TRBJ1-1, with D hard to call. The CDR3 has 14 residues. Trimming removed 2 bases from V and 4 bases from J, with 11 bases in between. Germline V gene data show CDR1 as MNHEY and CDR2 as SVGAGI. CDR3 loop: CASSYGTAPTEAFF. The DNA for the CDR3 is TGTGCCAGCAGTTACGGAACAGCACCCACTGAAGCTTTCTTT.

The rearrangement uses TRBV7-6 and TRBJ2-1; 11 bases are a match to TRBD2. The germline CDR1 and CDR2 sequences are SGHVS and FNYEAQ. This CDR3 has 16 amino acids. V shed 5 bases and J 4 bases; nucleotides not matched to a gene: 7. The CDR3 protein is CASSPGTSGSYNEQFF. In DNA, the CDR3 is TGTGCCAGCAGCCCAGGGACTAGCGGCTCTTACAATGAGCAGTTCTTC.